This T cell receptor (beta chain) emerged from a study of HIV-infected children after antiretroviral therapy interruption. Unique molecular identifiers were included in an RNA-based 3' RACE TCR library. TCRdb processed the 3' RACE reads anew with MiXCR; each CDR3 protein has one entry. The sample lists roughly 15,000 distinct CDR3 sequences; nearly 3.5% were seen once. Study-level points and caveats: After treatment interruption started, naive CD4+ CDR3 overlap across time points dropped.

Between the trimmed V and J ends, which lost 0 bases and 7 bases, there was a span of 9 bases. The CDR3 totals 14 residues. The germline V gene has CDR1 LNHNV and CDR2 YYDKDF (reference sequence). Documented treatment: PENTA 11 planned treatment interruption arm or continuous ART arm. This clonotype was found many times. No antigen is known for it. Material: CD45RA+ CD4+ T cells from PBMCs, obtained from a donor given antiretroviral therapy, either interrupted or continuous. Subset defined: naive CD4+ CD45RA+ CD45RO- T cells. The chain carries TRBV15 and TRBJ1-4; D not certain. The clonotype originates from a child under 18 with HIV. The CDR3 DNA reads as TGTGCCACCAGCAGAGAGATAGATTCTGAAAAACTGTTTTTT. It translates to CATSREIDSEKLFF.